This T cell receptor beta chain was documented in a study of blood T cell repertoires in COVID-19. Overall study context: Whether acute or convalescent, the COVID-19 samples came from the United States, Italy and Spain. T cells, B-cell-depleted T cells, or PBMCs supplied cDNA or gDNA.

Authors' analysis steps: From reference gene primer amplification, estimates of nucleated cell counts were derived. The method was immunoSEQ multiplex PCR; TCRdb's version includes in-frame clones alone and lacks a portion of them. V, J and clone size reflect that table, while D and trimming were determined from the DNA. This table holds 250,000 or so clones, 88% found once. The age range of participants was about 18 to 95 years, with residence in about 25 US areas. The CDR3 length is 14 residues. CDR1 is SGHDT, CDR2 YYEEEE, per germline. V trimming: 5 bases; J trimming: 4 bases; junction bases outside the gene matches: 6. This clone showed up just a few times.

The source material was PBMCs or T cells enriched from blood (not recorded which). This clonotype was sampled from a woman aged 40 to 49 who had been exposed to COVID-19. V is TRBV5-6 and J is TRBJ1-2; 9 bases agree with TRBD1. CDR3 protein: CASRLTGGGYGYTF. The CDR3 nucleotides read TGTGCCAGCAGACTGACAGGGGGTGGCTATGGCTACACCTTC.